This TCR beta chain was identified in a study of CD8 T cells in Susac syndrome. Random hexamers primed reverse transcription of roughly 0.45 to 1 ug RNA. Across 54 Vbeta and 13 Jbeta, TCR beta CDR3 was amplified with immunoSEQ multiplex PCR. TCRdb re-derived calls from the immunoSEQ multiplex PCR reads in MiXCR, one entry per CDR3 protein. The repertoire includes 25,000 to 30,000 distinct CDR3 sequences, roughly 92% of them detected once, and roughly 0.27% sits in the top ten. Sequencing of TCR beta was performed on blood CD8+ and CD4+ T cells. The material sequenced was CD8+ T cells from PBMCs. This receptor was identified in a human donor in good health.

CDR3 in amino acids: CASSYSLQGAWTEAFF. In DNA form, the CDR3 reads TGTGCCAGCAGTTACTCTCTACAGGGGGCTTGGACTGAAGCTTTCTTT. This chain uses TRBV6-5 with TRBJ1-1; 9 bases agree with TRBD1. The CDR3 totals 16 residues. The ends lost 0 bases at V and 5 bases at J; junction bases unmatched: 7. The germline gives CDR1 MNHEY, CDR2 SVGAGI.